What follows are 8 T cell receptor beta chains derived from one specimen sequenced in a study of cytomegalovirus exposure and HLA in healthy donors. Primers: 60 Vbeta forward and 13 Jbeta reverse. Sequencing was performed with immunoSEQ multiplex PCR; in TCRdb, only in-frame clones are kept and a portion is missing. This repertoire shows 100,000 or so clones, roughly 72% found once; its top ten account for roughly 5%. Sequencing was done on a sample of PBMCs. These receptors were obtained from a man younger than 40 in good health and CMV-seropositive.

The chain uses TRBV7-9 and TRBJ1-1, with D possibly TRBD1 on 6 matching bases. Germline assignment: CDR1 SEHNR and CDR2 FQNEAQ (reference sequence). The V end lost 2 bases, the J end lost 4 bases, and 8 bases lay between the germline ends. The length of the CDR3 is 13 residues. The CDR3 here is CASSLQGSTEAFF. The CDR3 region has the DNA TGTGCCAGCAGCTTACAGGGGTCCACTGAAGCTTTCTTT.

The rearrangement joins TRBV27 to TRBJ2-3; D ambiguous. The CDR3 runs 15 residues. V was pared by 3 bases and J by 6 bases, with 16 bases between. The germline V gene encodes CDR1 MNHEY and CDR2 SMNVEV (reference sequence). The CDR3, as DNA: TGTGCCAGCAGTTTCCTGCCCCTCAGTTCTGATACGCAGTATTTT. It specifies CASSFLPLSSDTQYF.

The J gene is TRBJ2-3, the V gene TRBV6-5; no clear D. CDR1 MNHEY and CDR2 SVGAGI come from the germline V gene. Trimming cost V 6 bases and J 13 bases, with 14 bases left between them. The CDR3 is 11 amino acids. The CDR3 loop reads CASRGQVKEYF. CDR3 DNA sequence: TGTGCCAGCAGAGGTCAGGTCAAGGAGTATTTT.

The chain carries TRBV2 and TRBJ1-5; weak D call: TRBD1 (6 bases). V lost 4 bases, J lost 0 bases, and 10 bases lay in between. CDR3 length: 15 residues. Germline lookup yields CDR1 SNHLY and CDR2 FYNNEI. The CDR3 region has the DNA TGTGCCAGCAGTGGGACAGACCATAGCAATCAGCCCCAGCATTTT. Translating gives CASSGTDHSNQPQHF.

V usage is TRBV29-1 and J usage is TRBJ2-2, with 8 bases aligning to TRBD1. The V gene end was trimmed by 7 bases and the J gene end by 1 base; junction bases not matched to a gene: 2. The CDR3 runs 13 residues. Germline lookup yields CDR1 SQVTM and CDR2 ANQGSEA. CDR3 nucleotides: TGCAGCGCAGGGACAGGGAACACCGGGGAGCTGTTTTTT. Translation: CSAGTGNTGELFF.

A few counts support this clone. The chain employs TRBV30 and TRBJ1-2, with D perhaps TRBD1 (5 bases). Trimming stripped 5 bases from V and 7 bases from J, with 20 bases between. Germline loops: CDR1 GTSNPN, CDR2 SVGIG (reference sequence). The CDR3 has 14 amino acids. The CDR3 region is CAWGEPDSYRGYTF. CDR3 nucleotide sequence: TGTGCCTGGGGGGAACCCGACAGCTACCGTGGCTACACCTTC. The entire variable domain, with the rest obtained from reference TRBV30 and TRBJ1-2, is as follows: SQTIHQWPATLVQPVGSPLSLECTVEGTSNPNLYWYRQAAGRGLQLLFYSVGIGQISSEVPQNLSASRPQDRQFILSSKKLLLSDSGFYLCAWGEPDSYRGYTFGSGTRLTVV.

V gene TRBV23-1 combines with J gene TRBJ2-3, with 7 bases fitting TRBD2. TRBV23-1 is annotated as an ORF whose role is uncertain. J gave up 1 base and V 11 bases, and 9 bases lay outside the gene matches. This CDR3 is built from 14 residues. For the CDR3, the DNA is TGCGCCCATTTCAGGCGGGAGTGCACAGATACGCAGTATTTT. Its protein product is CAHFRRECTDTQYF.

The CDR3 loop is CASSLAASGKETQYF. CDR3 DNA: TGTGCCAGCAGCTTAGCGGCGAGCGGGAAAGAGACCCAGTACTTC. This rearrangement joins TRBV7-2 to TRBJ2-5; 7 bases fit TRBD2. Germline V gene lookup returns CDR1 SGHTA and CDR2 FQGNSA. V was clipped by 0 bases and J by 3 bases; unmatched bases: 4. This CDR3 has 15 amino acids.